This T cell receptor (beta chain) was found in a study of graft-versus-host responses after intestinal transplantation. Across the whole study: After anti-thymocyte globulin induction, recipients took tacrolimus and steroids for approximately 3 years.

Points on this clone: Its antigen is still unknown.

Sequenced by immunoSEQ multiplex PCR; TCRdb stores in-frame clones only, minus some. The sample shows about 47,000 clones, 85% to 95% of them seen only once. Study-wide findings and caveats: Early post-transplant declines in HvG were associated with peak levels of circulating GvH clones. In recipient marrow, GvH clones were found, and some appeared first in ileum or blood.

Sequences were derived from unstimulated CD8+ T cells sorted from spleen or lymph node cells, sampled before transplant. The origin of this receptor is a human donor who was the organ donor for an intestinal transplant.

CDR3 protein: CASSANRDRSSSGNTIYF. The CDR3 DNA is TGTGCCAGCAGCGCCAACCGGGACAGATCATCCTCTGGAAACACCATATATTTT. V usage is TRBV9 and J usage is TRBJ1-3; 7 bases are a match to TRBD1. The CDR3 is made up of 18 amino acids. CDR1 is SGDLS and CDR2 is YYNGEE in the germline V gene. V dropped 3 bases and J dropped 0; count of bases not matched to a gene: 12.